This T cell receptor (beta chain) was identified in a study of early stage breast cancer tumors (dated by TCRdb to the late 2010s). General notes on the study: Of the 15 to 20 invasive breast tumors, approximately 11 were found to be estrogen receptor-positive, progesterone receptor-positive and HER2-negative. Of the roughly twelve ER+/PR+/HER2- tumors, eight were classified as invasive ductal carcinomas and four as invasive lobular carcinomas. Across all samples, about 2.9 million templates representing 1.2 million or so unique clonotypes were detected. On average, each sample had approximately 9.2-fold read coverage.

The study profiled bulk TCR beta-chain repertoires in matched peripheral blood, tumor and adjacent normal breast tissue taken from around 15 patients with early-stage breast cancer. Before surgery, about 4.5-10 mL of whole blood was collected in EDTA tubes and processed within 2 hours. Peripheral blood mononuclear cells were isolated by Ficoll-Paque centrifugation in SepMate-50 tubes. For storage in liquid nitrogen, PBMCs were cryopreserved as aliquots of 2 to 4 million cells in around 90% FBS with about 10% DMSO. Genomic DNA was extracted with the Qiagen AllPrep DNA/RNA Mini kit. Results the study describes overall, beyond this receptor: Sequencing bulk genomic DNA from unsorted cells could not capture chain pairing or functional markers like CD4, CD8 and FOXP3. Repertoires from blood resembled normal breast more closely than tumor, and using blood as a reference for each tissue separated tumor from normal in about 85% of the 16 patients. Because the cohort was small, a breakdown by tumor subtype could not be done. Compared with adjacent normal breast tissue, tumors had higher clonality and roughly 2.5-fold greater T cell density. Enriched TCRB sequences shared across patients were found to be mostly commonly generated sequences that were unlikely to play an important role in the tumor microenvironment.

Two independent genomic DNA replicates were amplified for each sample, with around 0.5 ug used for blood and around 1.5 ug for tumor or normal breast. Following the manufacturer's instructions, the ImmunoSeq Intro kit was used to carry out TCRB sequencing on genomic DNA. The multiplex PCR ran for about 31 cycles using proprietary primers and spike-in control sequences for absolute quantification. An 87-bp fragment spanning the CDR3 and flanking V and J genes was sequenced with single-end 150-bp reads. Each lane of an Illumina MiSeq using version 3.0 chemistry carried seven multiplexed samples, with two replicates per sample. For the original study's pipeline: Raw data were processed by the vendor's proprietary pipeline, with both replicates merged into one result per sample. A clonotype was defined as productive rearrangements that share the same V-gene family, CDR3 amino acid sequence and J-gene segment. To compute clonality, the normalized Shannon entropy (Pielou evenness) of TCRB abundances was subtracted from 1. T cell density was estimated by dividing total templates by the number of input cells inferred from the DNA input amount. Total repertoire diversity and clonality were estimated with Recon using default parameters. A clonotype counted as tumor-enriched if its abundance in tumor exceeded 0.1% and was at least 32-fold higher than its abundance in normal breast. As stored in TCRdb, this immuneACCESS dataset retains in-frame rearrangements with V and J assigned. A fraction of the clones does not appear; measured against another copy, unresolved V genes explain less than half of the discrepancy, and the remainder lacks a known reason. That table furnishes V, J and clone size, whereas the DNA furnished D and trimming. This sample has more than 55,000 clones in its table, and approximately 84% of those were observed once. Clones ranked in the top ten supply roughly 4.7% of the sample.

CDR1 and CDR2 are read off the germline V gene as KGHSH and LQKENI. The CDR3 numbers 17 residues from cysteine through phenylalanine. Only the CDR3 DNA is retained, 51 bases long and in frame from the first base. V is clipped by 0 bases and J by 5 bases, and the sequence between their germline boundaries is 19 bases long. As for this clone: It has no known antigen specificity. Base qualities are not at hand, and no much larger clone is one base apart.

The clonotype comes from a person aged 35-50 years with breast cancer. The chain employs TRBV18 and TRBJ1-2; the D gene is perhaps TRBD1, on 6 matching bases. The specimen sequenced was blood. The DNA is TGTGCCAGCTCACCACCGTCCCGGACAGACTATAATTATGGCTACACCTTC. This yields the protein CASSPPSRTDYNYGYTF.